This T cell receptor beta chain was observed in a study of cytomegalovirus exposure and HLA in healthy donors. Findings and limits, study-wide: Researchers counted 164 TCR beta chains as cytomegalovirus-associated. Across donors, most TCRs were seen rarely, yet some public ones were widespread. Three of the chains that were CMV-associated were confirmed in vitro to be specific for CMV antigens.

This PCR relied on a set of 60 Vbeta primers and 13 Jbeta primers. Generated by immunoSEQ multiplex PCR, the TCRdb table keeps only in-frame clones and is missing some. Among 150,000 to 200,000 clones listed, approximately 81% were seen once. This clone was recorded a few times. Its target is not known. Germline V gene data show CDR1 as MNHEY and CDR2 as SMNVEV (reference sequence). Trimming removed 2 bases at V and 2 bases at J, with 7 bases between. The CDR3 sequence is 13 residues long. Sequences were obtained from PBMCs. This receptor was taken from a boy aged 5 to 17 in good health and CMV-seronegative. The chain recombines TRBV27 with TRBJ2-7; D perhaps matches TRBD1 (5 bases). The CDR3 loop is CASSLQGTYEQYF. For the CDR3, the DNA is TGTGCCAGCAGTTTACAGGGCACCTACGAGCAGTACTTC.